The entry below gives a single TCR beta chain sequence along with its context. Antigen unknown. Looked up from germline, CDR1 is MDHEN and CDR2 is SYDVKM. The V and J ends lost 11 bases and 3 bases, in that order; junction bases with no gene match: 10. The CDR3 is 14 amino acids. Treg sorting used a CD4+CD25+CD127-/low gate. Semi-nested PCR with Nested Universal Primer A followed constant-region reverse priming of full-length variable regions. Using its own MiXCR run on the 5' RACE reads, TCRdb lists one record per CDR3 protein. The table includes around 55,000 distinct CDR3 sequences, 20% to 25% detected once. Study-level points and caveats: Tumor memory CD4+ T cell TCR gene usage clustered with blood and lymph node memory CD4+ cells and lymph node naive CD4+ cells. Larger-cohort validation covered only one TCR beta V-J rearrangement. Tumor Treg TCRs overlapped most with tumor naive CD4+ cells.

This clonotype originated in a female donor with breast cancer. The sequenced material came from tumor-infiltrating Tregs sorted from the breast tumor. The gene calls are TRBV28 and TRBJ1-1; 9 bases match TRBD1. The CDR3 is CAAPGTGPYTEAFF. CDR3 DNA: TGTGCCGCCCCGGGGACAGGGCCCTACACTGAAGCTTTCTTT.